Below are 27 T cell receptor beta chains sequenced from a single sample in a study of blood T cell repertoires in COVID-19. Here immunoSEQ multiplex PCR was the method, and the copy in TCRdb shows in-frame clones only, minus some. The sample includes around 270,000 clones, around nine tenths seen only once; the top ten take around 10%. The sequenced sample consisted of peripheral blood. The receptors derive from a man aged 35 to 55 who had recovered from COVID-19.

The V and J genes are TRBV7-6 and TRBJ2-7; D may be TRBD2 (7 bases). CDR3 size: 15 residues. The germline V gene encodes CDR1 SGHVS and CDR2 FNYEAQ. Trimming left V 4 bases short and J 0 bases short, with 13 bases between. This chain's CDR3 is CASSYRAGASYEQYF. CDR3 DNA: TGTGCCAGCAGCTACCGGGCGGGGGCCTCCTACGAGCAGTACTTC.

The chain couples TRBV7-7 to TRBJ2-3; weak D call: TRBD1 (5 bases). V lost 0 bases and J lost 2, with 9 bases in between. Germline V gives CDR1 SSHAT, CDR2 FNYEAQ (reference sequence). The CDR3 runs to 15 residues. As DNA, the CDR3 is TGTGCCAGCAGCTTAGCCCCAGGGAACACAGATACGCAGTATTTT. Residues: CASSLAPGNTDTQYF. The full variable domain, with the rest looked up from reference TRBV7-7 and TRBJ2-3, is GAGVSQSPRYKVTKRGQDVTLRCDPISSHATLYWYQQALGQGPEFLTYFNYEAQPDKSGLPSDRFSAERPEGSISTLTIQRTEQRDSAMYRCASSLAPGNTDTQYFGPGTRLTVL.

The chain uses TRBV5-1 and TRBJ1-2; perhaps TRBD1 as D (6 bases). V lost 4 bases and J lost 8, with 18 bases in between. CDR3 size: 14 residues. Germline V gene lookup returns CDR1 SGHRS and CDR2 YFSETQ. CDR3 amino acids: CASSPLTGGGGYTF. CDR3 DNA sequence: TGCGCCAGCAGCCCCTTGACAGGTGGAGGCGGCTACACCTTC.

This chain joins TRBV10-3 and TRBJ2-3; 13 bases agree with TRBD2. Germline trimming cut 10 bases from V and 2 bases from J; bases unmatched to any gene: 3. The germline V gene has CDR1 ENHRY and CDR2 SYGVKD. There are 14 residues in the CDR3. CDR3 loop: CATGLAGATDTQYF. Here the CDR3 DNA reads TGTGCCACCGGACTAGCGGGGGCCACAGATACGCAGTATTTT.

This clone is a singleton in its sample. V is TRBV11-2 and J is TRBJ1-6; D is perhaps TRBD1 (6 bases). This CDR3 region has 14 residues. Germline V gives CDR1 SGHAT, CDR2 FQNNGV. V was shortened by 6 bases and J by 7 bases, with 13 bases between the two germline ends. The CDR3 reads CASSVEGVNSPLHF. CDR3 DNA sequence: TGTGCCAGCAGTGTAGAGGGGGTGAATTCACCCCTCCACTTT.

As DNA, the CDR3 is TGTGCCAGCAGCTTAACCGGGACTTGGGCCTACGAGCAGTACTTC. Translated, it gives CASSLTGTWAYEQYF. This sequence joins TRBV7-2 and TRBJ2-7; perhaps TRBD2 as D (6 bases). The CDR3 sequence is 15 residues long. The V end was cut by 2 bases, the J end by 2 bases, with 13 bases between. Per germline, CDR1 SGHTA and CDR2 FQGNSA.

Here the CDR3 reads CASRATGTGVETQYF. CDR3 nucleotides: TGTGCCAGCAGAGCGACAGGGACCGGGGTGGAGACCCAGTACTTC. V and J are TRBV9 and TRBJ2-5, with 7 bases fitting TRBD1. J gave up 5 bases and V 5 bases, and 12 bases lay outside the gene matches. Germline values: CDR1 SGDLS, CDR2 YYNGEE. This CDR3 comprises 15 residues.

The gene calls are TRBV11-3 and TRBJ2-2, with TRBD2 matching over 8 bases. V shed 0 bases and J 1 base; nucleotides not matched to a gene: 13. Germline lookup yields CDR1 SGHNT and CDR2 YENEEA. The CDR3 loop spans 20 amino acids. The chain's CDR3 is CASSLDPQREYDRNTGELFF. CDR3 in DNA: TGTGCCAGCAGCTTAGATCCCCAGCGGGAGTATGATAGGAACACCGGGGAGCTGTTTTTT.

This rearrangement joins TRBV29-1 to TRBJ2-1, with TRBD2 identical over 8 bases. The CDR3 covers 12 residues. J gave up 6 bases and V 4 bases, and 2 bases lay outside the gene matches. CDR1 SQVTM and CDR2 ANQGSEA come from the germline V gene. CDR3 sequence reads: CSVVGLANEQFF. CDR3 coding DNA: TGCAGCGTTGTCGGACTAGCCAATGAGCAGTTCTTC.

In this sample, this clone turned up once. This chain uses TRBV19 with TRBJ2-7; 12 bases are shared with TRBD2. The CDR3 is 16 residues long. The germline V gene has CDR1 LNHDA and CDR2 SQIVND (reference sequence). Trimming took 1 base from V and 7 from J; bases not matched to a gene: 8. In DNA form, the CDR3 reads TGTGCCAGTAGTATAGGACGACTAGCGGGAGCACGAGAGCAGTACTTC. Protein sequence: CASSIGRLAGAREQYF.

This clone was counted once. The chain is built from TRBV28 and TRBJ2-7; 10 positions agree with TRBD2. J gave up 5 bases and V 7 bases, and 14 bases lay outside the gene matches. The CDR3 runs 16 residues. The germline V gene has CDR1 MDHEN and CDR2 SYDVKM. In nucleotides, the CDR3 is TGTGCCAGCACCATAGCGGGGGGCCCCTTTGGGAACGAGCAGTACTTC. This translates into CASTIAGGPFGNEQYF.

The chain couples TRBV7-2 to TRBJ2-5, with D maybe TRBD1 (6 bases). Germline lookup yields CDR1 SGHTA and CDR2 FQGNSA. V was cut by 5 bases and J by 0 bases, with 7 bases left in between. This CDR3 comprises 13 residues. CDR3 sequence reads: CASSRGYQETQYF. The CDR3 DNA reads as TGTGCCAGCAGCAGGGGGTACCAAGAGACCCAGTACTTC.

The rearrangement uses TRBV5-1 and TRBJ1-5; D not resolved. The CDR3 has 15 amino acids. Germline V gene lookup returns CDR1 SGHRS and CDR2 YFSETQ. Deletions cut 0 bases from V and 0 bases from J, with 7 bases between. This chain's CDR3 is CASSLGRGSNQPQHF. The CDR3 DNA sequence: TGCGCCAGCAGCTTGGGGCGCGGTAGCAATCAGCCCCAGCATTTT.

This sequence joins TRBV7-8 and TRBJ2-3, with a tentative D call TRBD1 (6 bases). The CDR3 has 17 residues. CDR1 and CDR2 (germline): SGHVS, FQNEAQ. V lost 1 base, J lost 6 bases, and 20 bases lay in between. The CDR3 DNA reads TGTGCCAGCAGCTTAGTCGGGGCAGGGGTTCAGCGGGATACGCAGTATTTT. It specifies CASSLVGAGVQRDTQYF.

The rearrangement links TRBV27 to TRBJ2-1; 8 bases line up with TRBD2. The CDR3 spans 13 residues. V shed 9 bases and J 4 bases; nucleotides not matched to a gene: 5. CDR1 is MNHEY, CDR2 SMNVEV, per germline (reference sequence). The CDR3 here is CASKGGGYNEQFF. For the CDR3, the DNA is TGTGCCAGTAAGGGCGGGGGGTACAATGAGCAGTTCTTC.

The CDR3 loop reads CASSLFRGETQYF. In nucleotides, the CDR3 is TGTGCCAGCAGCTTGTTCAGGGGTGAGACCCAGTACTTC. This chain uses TRBV5-6 with TRBJ2-5; maybe TRBD1 (6 bases). Germline V CDR1 and CDR2: SGHDT, YYEEEE. The germline V and J ends were trimmed by 1 base and 5 bases, with 9 bases remaining between them. The CDR3 runs 13 residues.

This chain links TRBV19 with TRBJ1-2, with 10 bases identical to TRBD1. The V segment lost 4 bases and the J segment 2 bases; nucleotides outside the gene matches: 13. This CDR3 region has 18 residues. Per the germline V gene, CDR1 is LNHDA and CDR2 is SQIVND (reference sequence). The DNA for the CDR3 is TGTGCCAGTAGTACCTCCTTGCGGGACAGGGGATCGAACTATGGCTACACCTTC. It encodes CASSTSLRDRGSNYGYTF.

The chain uses TRBV7-6 and TRBJ2-3; 7 bases are a match to TRBD2. The CDR3 is 15 residues long. Germline CDR1 and CDR2: SGHVS and FNYEAQ. Trimming at V came to 6 bases and at J to 5 bases, leaving 11 bases not matched to a gene. DNA of the CDR3: TGTGCCAGCAGTAAGGACGGAGTAGCGGGAGATACGCAGTATTTT. This translates into CASSKDGVAGDTQYF.

The CDR3 nucleotides are TGTGCCAGCAGTGACCCCCTGCAGGGTGAGCAGTTCTTC. It yields the protein CASSDPLQGEQFF. The chain couples TRBV2 to TRBJ2-1, with D possibly being TRBD1 (5 bases). V was shortened by 3 bases and J by 9 bases, with 12 bases between the two germline ends. CDR1 is SNHLY, CDR2 FYNNEI, per germline. The CDR3 is 13 residues long.

This chain links TRBV5-4 with TRBJ1-4; the match to TRBD1 covers 7 bases. The ends lost 4 bases at V and 2 bases at J; junction bases unmatched: 8. Germline CDR1 SGHNT, CDR2 YYREEE (reference sequence). The CDR3 is made up of 16 amino acids. The CDR3 sequence: CASSTRKTGTNEKLFF. The CDR3 DNA follows: TGTGCCAGCAGCACACGCAAGACAGGGACTAATGAAAAACTGTTTTTT.

This rearrangement joins TRBV7-2 to TRBJ2-3, with D tentatively TRBD2 (5 bases). Germline V gene lookup returns CDR1 SGHTA and CDR2 FQGNSA. Between the trimmed V and J ends, which lost 5 bases and 6 bases, there was a span of 18 bases. This CDR3 region has 15 residues. CDR3 coding DNA: TGTGCCAGCAGCGCTGAGGGCTCTTCGACGGATACGCAGTATTTT. The encoded protein is CASSAEGSSTDTQYF. Drawing the rest from reference TRBV7-2 and TRBJ2-3, the complete variable domain is GAGVSQSPSNKVTEKGKDVELRCDPISGHTALYWYRQSLGQGLEFLIYFQGNSAPDKSGLPSDRFSAERTGGSVSTLTIQRTQQEDSAVYLCASSAEGSSTDTQYFGPGTRLTVL.

This clone was detected a few times. The chain links TRBV7-6 to TRBJ1-5; D is uncertain. The CDR3 is 15 amino acids. Germline V gene sequence: CDR1 SGHVS, CDR2 FNYEAQ. Trimming took off 2 bases at V and 1 base at J, with 9 bases between the two ends. The CDR3 spells CASSLSVGSNQPQHF. The DNA of the CDR3 is TGTGCCAGCAGCTTATCAGTTGGCAGCAATCAGCCCCAGCATTTT.

This chain joins TRBV7-2 and TRBJ2-7, with TRBD2 matching over 8 bases. CDR1 SGHTA and CDR2 FQGNSA come from the germline V gene. V lost 1 base to trimming and J lost 0 bases; unmatched junction nucleotides: 11. This CDR3 is 18 amino acids long. This CDR3 is CASSLERAGVFYSYEQYF. For the CDR3, the DNA is TGTGCCAGCAGCTTAGAACGAGCGGGGGTTTTTTACTCCTACGAGCAGTACTTC.

This chain joins TRBV15 and TRBJ2-2; D unresolved. Germline V gene data show CDR1 as LNHNV and CDR2 as YYDKDF (reference sequence). The CDR3 is made up of 14 amino acids. V dropped 4 bases and J dropped 1 base, with 7 bases sitting between them. CDR3 amino acids: CATSKNRNTGELFF. The CDR3, as DNA: TGTGCCACCAGCAAGAACAGGAACACCGGGGAGCTGTTTTTT.

The CDR3 DNA is TGTGCCAGCAGCTTAGCCCAGGGGGTCATTGGCACAGATACGCAGTATTTT. Protein: CASSLAQGVIGTDTQYF. The rearrangement joins TRBV7-9 to TRBJ2-3, with 7 bases identical to TRBD1. CDR1 SEHNR and CDR2 FQNEAQ come from the germline V gene (reference sequence). J gave up 1 base and V 0 bases, and 7 bases lay outside the gene matches. The CDR3 is 17 residues long.

The chain combines TRBV25-1 with TRBJ1-5; the D gene is possibly TRBD1 (6 bases). CDR3 length equals 15 residues. Per germline, CDR1 MGHDK and CDR2 SYGVNS. V was pared by 5 bases and J by 7 bases, with 18 bases between. Here the CDR3 reads CASSPRGAPGQPQHF. DNA for the CDR3: TGTGCCAGCAGTCCTCGGGGGGCACCGGGGCAGCCCCAGCATTTT.

The CDR3 loop is CASSPDRGDGYTF. CDR3 sequence (DNA): TGTGCCAGCAGTCCGGACAGGGGTGACGGCTACACCTTC. The genes are TRBV6-4 and TRBJ1-2; TRBD1 matches 9 bases. The trim removed 5 bases at V and 8 bases at J, leaving 6 bases unmatched. Germline V CDR1 and CDR2: MRHNA, SNTAGT. The CDR3 loop spans 13 amino acids.